The 12 T cell receptor beta chains given below trace back to one sample, sequenced in a study of blood T cell repertoires in COVID-19. Only in-frame clones appear in the TCRdb table, and some are missing; sequencing was by immunoSEQ multiplex PCR. The data show some 99,000 clones, around 80% seen once. The sample comprised peripheral blood. The receptors derive from a human donor in a cohort sampled during active or convalescent COVID-19.

The rearrangement uses TRBV7-2 and TRBJ1-6; D remains unclear. This CDR3 is built from 12 residues. From germline, CDR1 is SGHTA and CDR2 FQGNSA. Trimming pared 7 bases from V and 9 bases from J, leaving 10 bases between. The CDR3 DNA is TGTGCCAGCAACCTACTAAGTTCACCCCTCCACTTT. Its protein product is CASNLLSSPLHF.

This clone was counted between two and nine times. J is TRBJ2-1 and V is TRBV3-1 (or the pseudogene TRBV3-2), with 12 bases aligning to TRBD2. CDR1 is LGHDT and CDR2 is YNNKEL in the germline V gene (reference sequence). J gave up 12 bases and V 4 bases, and 19 bases lay outside the gene matches. This CDR3 is built from 18 residues. The CDR3 nucleotides are TGTGCCAGCAGCCGAAACCTAGCGGGAGGGCCTGAACGACGAGCGCAGTTCTTC. Amino acid sequence: CASSRNLAGGPERRAQFF.

This sequence joins TRBV7-8 and TRBJ1-1; 7 nucleotides line up with TRBD1. After removal of 1 base from V and 3 bases from J, the junction contained 14 bases not matched to a gene. CDR1 is SGHVS, CDR2 FQNEAQ, per germline. CDR3 length: 18 amino acids. CDR3 sequence reads: CASSLVVRGTELDTEAFF. DNA of the CDR3: TGTGCCAGCAGCTTAGTGGTCAGGGGGACAGAGTTGGACACTGAAGCTTTCTTT.

This clone was seen more than once but under ten times. The chain combines TRBV4-1 with TRBJ2-7; 10 bases align to TRBD2. The CDR3 is made up of 16 amino acids. Germline CDR1 is MGHRA and CDR2 is YSYEKL. The J segment lost 7 bases and the V segment lost 2 bases, leaving 11 bases of the junction unmatched. The CDR3 protein is CASSQRSGGPLVEQYF. CDR3 DNA sequence: TGCGCCAGCAGCCAACGTAGCGGGGGGCCGCTTGTTGAGCAGTACTTC.

CDR3 in DNA: TGTGCCACCAGGTGGTCTAGGGGGTTTGACGAAAAACTGTTTTTT. Its translation: CATRWSRGFDEKLFF. The chain uses TRBV15 and TRBJ1-4; weak D call: TRBD1 (6 bases). CDR3 length: 15 amino acids. CDR1 LNHNV and CDR2 YYDKDF come from the germline V gene (reference sequence). Trimming left V 6 bases short and J 8 bases short, with 19 bases between. The full variable domain, completed using reference TRBV15 and TRBJ1-4, is DAMVIQNPRYQVTQFGKPVTLSCSQTLNHNVMYWYQQKSSQAPKLLFHYYDKDFNNEADTPDNFQSRRPNTSFCFLDIRSPGLGDTAMYLCATRWSRGFDEKLFFGSGTQLSVL.

J is TRBJ1-6 and V is TRBV28; 8 positions match TRBD1. V dropped 4 bases and J dropped 9; count of bases not matched to a gene: 5. The CDR3 covers 14 residues. CDR1 is MDHEN, CDR2 SYDVKM, per germline. In DNA form, the CDR3 reads TGTGCCAGCAGTTCGACGACAGGGGTTTCACCCCTCCACTTT. Translating gives CASSSTTGVSPLHF.

This rearrangement joins TRBV7-8 to TRBJ1-1; D possibly corresponds to TRBD1 (5 bases). CDR1 and CDR2 from the germline V gene are SGHVS and FQNEAQ. CDR3 length: 14 amino acids. V was pared by 1 base and J by 1 base, with 7 bases between. Written as DNA, the CDR3 is TGTGCCAGCAGCTTAGGGCAGGGGAACACTGAAGCTTTCTTT. It translates to CASSLGQGNTEAFF.

The genes are TRBV7-8 and TRBJ2-2, with TRBD1 matching 7 bases. The junction had 9 bases not matched to a gene; V was cut back by 3 bases and J by 5 bases. This CDR3 region has 16 residues. Germline values: CDR1 SGHVS, CDR2 FQNEAQ. The CDR3: CASSFFDRVRTGELFF. Written as DNA, the CDR3 is TGTGCCAGCAGCTTCTTTGACAGGGTCCGAACCGGGGAGCTGTTTTTT.

This clone has only one observation. CDR3 loop: CASSEGHAYEQYF. In DNA form, the CDR3 reads TGTGCCAGCAGCGAGGGACACGCCTACGAGCAGTACTTC. The chain couples TRBV7-9 to TRBJ2-7; tentative D call: TRBD1 (6 bases). The CDR3 loop spans 13 amino acids. V was trimmed by 5 bases and J by 2 bases, leaving 10 bases between them. Germline CDR1 reads SEHNR; CDR2 reads FQNEAQ (reference sequence). The variable domain in full, with the rest retrieved from reference TRBV7-9 and TRBJ2-7, is DTGVSQNPRHKITKRGQNVTFRCDPISEHNRLYWYRQTLGQGPEFLTYFQNEAQLEKSRLLSDRFSAERPKGSFSTLEIQRTEQGDSAMYLCASSEGHAYEQYFGPGTRLTVT.

CDR3 region: CASSPHKNQPQHF. The CDR3 nucleotides are TGTGCCAGCTCACCCCACAAGAATCAGCCCCAGCATTTT. The gene calls are TRBV18 and TRBJ1-5, with no clear D. Germline V gene data show CDR1 as KGHSH and CDR2 as LQKENI. The CDR3 covers 13 residues. The V gene lost 3 bases and the J gene lost 4 bases, with 7 bases spanning the gap.

The chain uses TRBV18 and TRBJ2-2; 8 bases match TRBD1. This CDR3 contains 15 residues. The germline gives CDR1 KGHSH, CDR2 LQKENI. With 3 bases clipped from V and 6 bases from J, the junction kept 6 bases outside the gene matches. CDR3 residues: CASSPRTGKAGELFF. The DNA for the CDR3 is TGTGCCAGCTCACCGAGGACAGGGAAGGCCGGGGAGCTGTTTTTT.

V and J are TRBV5-1 and TRBJ2-2; 8 bases are shared with TRBD1. J gave up 1 base and V 4 bases, and 3 bases lay outside the gene matches. Germline loops: CDR1 SGHRS, CDR2 YFSETQ. The CDR3 is 15 residues long. The CDR3 region has the DNA TGCGCCAGCAGCCGCGGGACAGGGAACACCGGGGAGCTGTTTTTT. It yields the protein CASSRGTGNTGELFF. The full variable domain, with the rest looked up from reference TRBV5-1 and TRBJ2-2, is KAGVTQTPRYLIKTRGQQVTLSCSPISGHRSVSWYQQTPGQGLQFLFEYFSETQRNKGNFPGRFSGRQFSNSRSEMNVSTLELGDSALYLCASSRGTGNTGELFFGEGSRLTVL.